What follows are 23 T cell receptor beta chains derived from one specimen sequenced in a study of shared T cell receptors in the human thymus. TCRdb's table, derived via immunoSEQ multiplex PCR, lists solely in-frame clones and lacks some. The table has hundreds of thousands of clones, roughly 90% seen once. The sample also formed part of further work on human thymus T cells.

Source material: thymocytes. Every receptor here comes from a boy under two years old with a congenital heart defect.

The V gene is TRBV30, the J gene TRBJ2-2; 8 nucleotides agree with TRBD2. V lost 2 bases and J lost 4; bases outside the gene matches: 3. The CDR3 is made up of 14 amino acids. The germline CDR1 and CDR2 sequences are GTSNPN and SVGIG (reference sequence). DNA for the CDR3: TGTGCCTGGAGTATGAGCGGGGGCACCGGGGAGCTGTTTTTT. It is translated as CAWSMSGGTGELFF. Drawing the rest from reference TRBV30 and TRBJ2-2, the complete variable domain is SQTIHQWPATLVQPVGSPLSLECTVEGTSNPNLYWYRQAAGRGLQLLFYSVGIGQISSEVPQNLSASRPQDRQFILSSKKLLLSDSGFYLCAWSMSGGTGELFFGEGSRLTVL.

Turning to this clone: Other DNA sequences in the same sample also yield this CDR3. This chain connects TRBV7-2 to TRBJ1-2; D uncertain. The V end was cut by 2 bases, the J end by 5 bases, with 6 bases between. Germline CDR1 is SGHTA and CDR2 is FQGNSA. The length of the CDR3 is 12 residues. DNA for the CDR3: TGTGCCAGCAGCTTAACGGGGTATGGCTACACCTTC. Protein: CASSLTGYGYTF. Full variable domain (rest looked up from reference TRBV7-2 and TRBJ1-2): GAGVSQSPSNKVTEKGKDVELRCDPISGHTALYWYRQSLGQGLEFLIYFQGNSAPDKSGLPSDRFSAERTGGSVSTLTIQRTQQEDSAVYLCASSLTGYGYTFGSGTRLTVV.

J is TRBJ1-6 and V is TRBV5-1, with 7 bases that match TRBD1. Germline assignment: CDR1 SGHRS and CDR2 YFSETQ. This CDR3 is built from 17 residues. V gave up 0 bases and J gave up 4 bases; unmatched junction bases: 7. The CDR3 protein is CASSLGVHRGYNSPLHF. CDR3 bases: TGCGCCAGCAGCTTGGGGGTCCACAGGGGATATAATTCACCCCTCCACTTT.

The V gene is TRBV21-1, the J gene TRBJ1-2; the table's D call of TRBD1 was not tested on the DNA. TRBV21-1 is tagged as a pseudogene. The length of the CDR3 is 15 residues. The CDR3 coding sequence is TGTGCCAGCAGCAAAGCGATCGAGACAGTTGATGGCTACACCTTC. Residues: CASSKAIETVDGYTF.

This chain uses TRBV19 with TRBJ2-5; possible D gene TRBD2, 6 bases. The germline V and J ends were trimmed by 3 bases and 5 bases, with 13 bases remaining between them. Germline values: CDR1 LNHDA, CDR2 SQIVND (reference sequence). This CDR3 is 14 amino acids long. The CDR3 spells CASSIGSGGETQYF. The DNA for the CDR3 is TGTGCCAGTAGTATTGGATCTGGGGGGGAGACCCAGTACTTC.

The chain employs TRBV5-4 and TRBJ2-5; no definite D call. With 3 bases removed from V and 0 bases from J, the gap between germline ends came to 3 bases. Germline CDR1 SGHNT, CDR2 YYREEE (reference sequence). The CDR3 runs 12 residues. The CDR3 DNA reads TGTGCCAGCAGCTCGTACCAAGAGACCCAGTACTTC. Protein: CASSSYQETQYF.

This chain connects TRBV7-6 to TRBJ1-1, with D perhaps matching TRBD1 (6 bases). The ends were cut back, 5 bases at V and 0 bases at J, with 22 bases in the middle. CDR3 length: 18 residues. Germline CDR1 reads SGHVS; CDR2 reads FNYEAQ. CDR3 in amino acids: CASSRGRGTEPLNTEAFF. CDR3 nucleotides: TGTGCCAGCAGCCGTGGAAGGGGGACCGAGCCCTTGAACACTGAAGCTTTCTTT.

The gene calls are TRBV5-1 and TRBJ1-1, with 10 bases that match TRBD1. V shed 4 bases, J shed 5 bases, and the junction held 5 bases outside the gene matches. In germline, CDR1 is SGHRS, CDR2 YFSETQ. The length of the CDR3 is 14 residues. The CDR3 here is CASSPGQGVTEAFF. The CDR3 DNA reads as TGCGCCAGCAGCCCTGGACAGGGGGTTACTGAAGCTTTCTTT.

CDR3: CASTQKPFGRTDTQYF. The CDR3 nucleotides are TGTGCCAGTACCCAAAAGCCGTTTGGGCGCACAGATACGCAGTATTTT. V is TRBV14 and J is TRBJ2-3; D uncertain. V was cut by 9 bases and J by 1 base, with 20 bases left in between. The germline V gene encodes CDR1 SGHDN and CDR2 FVKESK. This CDR3 is 16 amino acids long.

The chain links TRBV5-1 to TRBJ2-1, with 11 positions matching TRBD2. In germline, CDR1 is SGHRS, CDR2 YFSETQ. Unmatched junction bases numbered 6, after V lost 0 bases and J lost 1 base. CDR3 length equals 18 residues. The DNA of the CDR3 is TGCGCCAGCAGCTTGGAACTAGCGGGAGAGGGGTCCTACAATGAGCAGTTCTTC. Protein sequence: CASSLELAGEGSYNEQFF.

This clone was counted a few times. One end of the junction does not line up with germline, which may come from a read error. The chain recombines TRBV6-1 with TRBJ1-3; 8 nucleotides match TRBD1. CDR3 length: 11 amino acids. The V gene's germline CDR1 is MNHNS and CDR2 SASEGT. CDR3 sequence reads: CASSWTGLPSF. DNA for the CDR3: TGTGCCAGCTCCTGGACAGGGCTTCCCTCTTTT.

The J gene is TRBJ2-5, the V gene TRBV29-1; maybe TRBD1 (5 bases). This CDR3 is built from 15 residues. The germline V and J ends were trimmed by 3 bases and 1 base, with 15 bases remaining between them. Germline CDR1 SQVTM, CDR2 ANQGSEA. CDR3 coding DNA: TGCAGCGTTGACTCCTACAGGCCAGCCCAAGAGACCCAGTACTTC. Protein: CSVDSYRPAQETQYF.

This clone came up once. The J gene is TRBJ2-2, the V gene TRBV29-1, with D maybe TRBD1 (5 bases). The germline CDR1 and CDR2 sequences are SQVTM and ANQGSEA. V dropped 4 bases and J dropped 3 bases, with 9 bases sitting between them. There are 13 residues in the CDR3. CDR3 DNA sequence: TGCAGCGTTGCAGGGATACACACCGGGGAGCTGTTTTTT. Its protein is CSVAGIHTGELFF.

This chain connects TRBV7-2 to TRBJ2-7; TRBD2 aligns across 16 bases. With 2 bases clipped from V and 0 bases from J, the junction kept 7 bases outside the gene matches. Germline lookup yields CDR1 SGHTA and CDR2 FQGNSA. The CDR3 is 19 amino acids. The CDR3 nucleotides read TGTGCCAGCAGCTTACCTTCCGGGACTAGCGGGAGGGGCTCCTACGAGCAGTACTTC. Translated, it gives CASSLPSGTSGRGSYEQYF.

The chain employs TRBV7-2 and TRBJ2-1; 10 nucleotides line up with TRBD1. The CDR3 totals 16 residues. J gave up 7 bases and V 2 bases, and 8 bases lay outside the gene matches. Germline CDR1 SGHTA, CDR2 FQGNSA. This CDR3 reads CASSLWGQGSLNEQFF. The CDR3 coding sequence is TGTGCCAGCAGCTTATGGGGACAGGGGAGCCTAAATGAGCAGTTCTTC.

The chain uses TRBV20-1 and TRBJ2-3, with 7 bases that match TRBD2. Germline loops: CDR1 DFQATT, CDR2 SNEGSKA (reference sequence). The length of the CDR3 is 11 residues. Unmatched junction bases numbered 5, after V lost 1 base and J lost 13 bases. The CDR3 nucleotides read TGCAGTGCTAGAGTGCCTGCGGGGGAGTATTTT. Encoded protein: CSARVPAGEYF.

This chain links TRBV6-6 with TRBJ2-5, with D possibly being TRBD1 (6 bases). V lost 3 bases and J 5 bases, leaving 7 bases between the germline ends. Germline CDR1 is MNHNY and CDR2 is SVGAGI (reference sequence). This CDR3 is built from 12 residues. The CDR3, as DNA: TGTGCCAGCAGTTATACAGGGGAGACCCAGTACTTC. Translating it yields CASSYTGETQYF.

The gene calls are TRBV6-1 and TRBJ2-3; 8 bases are a match to TRBD2. This CDR3 has 14 amino acids. The V segment lost 3 bases and the J segment 2 bases; nucleotides outside the gene matches: 1. Germline CDR1 is MNHNS and CDR2 is SASEGT. CDR3 region: CASSDGGVTDTQYF. The CDR3 nucleotides are TGTGCCAGCAGTGACGGGGGGGTCACAGATACGCAGTATTTT.

This clone occurred a few times. The chain links TRBV12-2 to TRBJ2-1; TRBD2, the table's D call, lacks a check against the DNA. TRBV12-2 is a listed pseudogene. The CDR3 consists of 11 residues. CDR3 nucleotides: TGTGCAAGTCGCCTAACGGGAGGGCAGTTCTTC. It codes for CASRLTGGQFF.

J is TRBJ2-2 and V is TRBV4-1, with TRBD2 matching over 15 bases. The CDR3 is made up of 19 amino acids. Germline assignment: CDR1 MGHRA and CDR2 YSYEKL. The trim removed 5 bases at V and 3 bases at J, leaving 10 bases unmatched. The CDR3 reads CASSDIWTSGRADTGELFF. The CDR3, as DNA: TGCGCCAGCAGCGACATCTGGACTAGCGGGAGGGCCGACACCGGGGAGCTGTTTTTT.

The rearrangement joins TRBV30 to TRBJ2-4, with 10 bases lining up with TRBD1. The CDR3 is made up of 17 amino acids. V lost 3 bases and J lost 0; bases outside the gene matches: 8. From germline, CDR1 is GTSNPN and CDR2 SVGIG (reference sequence). CDR3 sequence: CAWRGDRGSLAKNIQYF. CDR3 nucleotides: TGTGCCTGGAGGGGGGACAGGGGATCCCTAGCCAAAAACATTCAGTACTTC.

In its sample, this clone was seen once. This chain joins TRBV6-4 and TRBJ2-3; 10 bases map to TRBD2. V lost 9 bases, J lost 0 bases, and 15 bases stayed unmatched. The CDR3 covers 18 residues. From germline, CDR1 is MRHNA and CDR2 SNTAGT. CDR3 loop: CASITGTSALSSTDTQYF. For the CDR3, the DNA is TGTGCCAGTATCACCGGGACTAGCGCCCTCTCGAGCACAGATACGCAGTATTTT.

The chain combines TRBV5-1 with TRBJ2-5, with TRBD2 identical over 9 bases. The V gene end was trimmed by 4 bases and the J gene end by 3 bases; junction bases not matched to a gene: 4. There are 14 residues in the CDR3. The germline CDR1 and CDR2 sequences are SGHRS and YFSETQ. The CDR3 DNA follows: TGCGCCAGCAGCGTAGCGGGAGATGAAGAGACCCAGTACTTC. It yields the protein CASSVAGDEETQYF. The full variable domain, in which reference TRBV5-1 and TRBJ2-5 provide the parts outside the CDR3, is KAGVTQTPRYLIKTRGQQVTLSCSPISGHRSVSWYQQTPGQGLQFLFEYFSETQRNKGNFPGRFSGRQFSNSRSEMNVSTLELGDSALYLCASSVAGDEETQYFGPGTRLLVL.